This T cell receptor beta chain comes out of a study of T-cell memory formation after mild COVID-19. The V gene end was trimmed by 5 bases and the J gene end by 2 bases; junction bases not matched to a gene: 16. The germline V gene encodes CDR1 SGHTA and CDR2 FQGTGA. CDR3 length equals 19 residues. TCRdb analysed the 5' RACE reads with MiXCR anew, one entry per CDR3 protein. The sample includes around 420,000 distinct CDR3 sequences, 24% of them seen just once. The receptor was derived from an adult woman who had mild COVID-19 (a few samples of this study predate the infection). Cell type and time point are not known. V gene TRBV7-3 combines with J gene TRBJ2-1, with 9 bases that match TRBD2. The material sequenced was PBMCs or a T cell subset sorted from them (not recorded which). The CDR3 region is CASSAKGALAGKAYNEQFF. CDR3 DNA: TGTGCCAGCAGCGCCAAGGGGGCCCTAGCGGGGAAAGCCTACAATGAGCAGTTCTTC. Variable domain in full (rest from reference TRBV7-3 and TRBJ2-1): GAGVSQTPSNKVTEKGKYVELRCDPISGHTALYWYRQSLGQGPEFLIYFQGTGAADDSGLPNDRFFAVRPEGSVSTLKIQRTERGDSAVYLCASSAKGALAGKAYNEQFFGPGTRLTVL.